Judged by abundance, the clone carrying this TCR beta chain is medium-sized. Its antigen is not known. This record comes from a study of molecular identifiers for immune sequencing clone quantification. Across the whole study: Replicate RNA came from about 20,000 or 100,000 naive CD8 cells and was split five ways, and four parts were sequenced.

As CD8+CD4-CCR7+CD45RA+ cells, naive CD8 T cells were sorted. The ends were cut back, 7 bases at V and 0 bases at J, with 18 bases in the middle. The length of the CDR3 is 16 residues. Per germline, CDR1 SQVTM and CDR2 ANQGSEA. Making the bulk TCR libraries relied on previously described methods and listed TCR primers. TCRdb used MiXCR to reprocess the PCR reads, holding one entry per CDR3 protein. The sample carries approximately 9,800 distinct CDR3 sequences, 18% recorded once. The study's findings and limits: Highly expanded clones may be undercounted when identical TCR molecules share barcodes.

This receptor was taken from a human donor in good health. Some libraries in this study had Jurkat cell RNA spiked in. The sequencing sample was made of naive CD8+ T cells from blood, with Jurkat cell RNA spiked in. Noted subset: FACS-sorted CD8+CD4-CCR7+CD45RA+ naive T cells. The V gene is TRBV29-1, the J gene TRBJ2-2; either TRBD1 or TRBD2 may supply D (6 bases each). Here the CDR3 DNA reads TGCAGCGCCGCTCGTCGGGGGCGCGCGAACACCGGGGAGCTGTTTTTT. This codes for CSAARRGRANTGELFF.